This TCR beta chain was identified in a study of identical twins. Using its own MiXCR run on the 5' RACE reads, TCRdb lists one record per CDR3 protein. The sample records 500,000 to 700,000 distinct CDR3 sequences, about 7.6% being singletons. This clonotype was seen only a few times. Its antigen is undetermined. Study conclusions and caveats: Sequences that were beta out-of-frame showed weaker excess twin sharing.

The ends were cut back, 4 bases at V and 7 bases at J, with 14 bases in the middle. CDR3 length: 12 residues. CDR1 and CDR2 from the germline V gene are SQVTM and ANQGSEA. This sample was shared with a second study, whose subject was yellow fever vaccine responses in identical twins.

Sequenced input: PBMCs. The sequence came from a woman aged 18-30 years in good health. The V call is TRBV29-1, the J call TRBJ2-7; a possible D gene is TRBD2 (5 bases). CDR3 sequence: CSVGQPSREQYF. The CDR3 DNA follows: TGCAGCGTTGGGCAGCCTAGCCGGGAGCAGTACTTC.